Presented here are 32 T cell receptor beta chains from one specimen sequenced in a study of blood T cells in healthy people across ages. For the second PCR, which ran for about 7 to 11 cycles, a sample-barcoded 5' primer and a J-beta primer mix were used. MiXCR was run by TCRdb on the 5' RACE reads, yielding one entry per CDR3 protein. The table includes about 810,000 distinct CDR3 sequences, 35% to 40% detected once. What was sequenced was blood. All receptors come from a man aged 18 to 35 in good health.

The sample holds one count of this clonotype. The genes are TRBV3-1 and TRBJ2-1, with 9 bases fitting TRBD1. The junction had 22 bases not matched to a gene; V was cut back by 5 bases and J by 5 bases. The CDR3 totals 20 residues. CDR1 is LGHDT, CDR2 YNNKEL, per germline (reference sequence). Here the CDR3 reads CASSVTIGTGRFGSDNEQFF. CDR3 sequence (DNA): TGTGCCAGCAGCGTTACCATTGGGACAGGGCGGTTTGGGTCGGACAATGAGCAGTTCTTC.

This clonotype has a single count. The chain links TRBV7-9 to TRBJ1-2; TRBD1 aligns across 9 bases. The germline V gene encodes CDR1 SEHNR and CDR2 FQNEAQ (reference sequence). The V segment lost 5 bases and the J segment 7 bases; nucleotides outside the gene matches: 17. This CDR3 is 17 amino acids long. Here the CDR3 reads CASSPLRRDRVLGGYTF. CDR3 coding DNA: TGTGCCAGCAGCCCTCTACGCCGGGACAGGGTATTGGGTGGCTACACCTTC.

This clonotype came up once. The chain carries TRBV7-9 and TRBJ2-1; possibly TRBD1 or TRBD2 for D (5 bases each). The germline V gene has CDR1 SEHNR and CDR2 FQNEAQ (reference sequence). V lost 0 bases to trimming and J lost 6 bases, with 9 bases between them. CDR3 length: 14 residues. The CDR3 DNA is TGTGCCAGCAGCTTAGCCAGGGAGATCAATGAGCAGTTCTTC. Its protein is CASSLAREINEQFF.

The chain couples TRBV12-3 or TRBV12-4 to TRBJ1-5; D remains unclear. The CDR3 has 14 residues. V was cut by 3 bases and J by 0 bases, with 6 bases left in between. The CDR3 coding sequence is TGTGCCAGCAGTTTCCGGATTAGCAATCAGCCCCAGCATTTT. Translated: CASSFRISNQPQHF.

There are many counts of this clonotype. The genes are TRBV20-1 and TRBJ2-1, with 7 bases lining up with TRBD2. The CDR3 sequence is 17 residues long. Germline values: CDR1 DFQATT, CDR2 SNEGSKA (reference sequence). The ends lost 6 bases at V and 2 bases at J; junction bases unmatched: 16. CDR3 sequence (DNA): TGCAGTGCCTCACCAAGCCGGGACTACCGTACCTACAATGAGCAGTTCTTC. Translated, it gives CSASPSRDYRTYNEQFF.

This clonotype was seen ten or more times. This rearrangement joins TRBV12-3 or TRBV12-4 to TRBJ1-6; D unclear. The CDR3 totals 15 residues. Trimming cost V 5 bases and J 4 bases, with 12 bases left between them. The CDR3 region is CASSLRDSYNSPLHF. The CDR3 nucleotides are TGTGCCAGCAGTCTCCGGGATTCTTATAATTCACCCCTCCACTTT.

This clonotype was seen repeatedly, ten times or more. The V call is TRBV29-1, the J call TRBJ1-2, with D tentatively TRBD1 (5 bases). This CDR3 is built from 12 residues. V was trimmed by 4 bases and J by 2 bases, leaving 8 bases between them. Per the germline V gene, CDR1 is SQVTM and CDR2 is ANQGSEA. CDR3 sequence: CSVVRQNYGYTF. The CDR3 DNA is TGCAGCGTTGTTAGACAGAACTATGGCTACACCTTC.

This clonotype was seen a handful of times. The chain combines TRBV11-2 with TRBJ2-4; weak D call: TRBD1 (5 bases). Germline-derived CDR1 and CDR2 are SGHAT and FQNNGV. The CDR3 runs 15 residues. V was cut by 5 bases and J by 3 bases, with 14 bases left in between. In DNA, the CDR3 is TGTGCCAGCAGCGATTTTGCAGGGTACAAAAACATTCAGTACTTC. Translated: CASSDFAGYKNIQYF. Supplemented by reference TRBV11-2 and TRBJ2-4, the full variable domain reads EAGVAQSPRYKIIEKRQSVAFWCNPISGHATLYWYQQILGQGPKLLIQFQNNGVVDDSQLPKDRFSAERLKGVDSTLKIQPAKLEDSAVYLCASSDFAGYKNIQYFGAGTRLSVL.

The J gene is TRBJ2-3, the V gene TRBV5-1; no definite D call. CDR3 size: 11 residues. Germline-derived CDR1 and CDR2 are SGHRS and YFSETQ. Trimming took off 7 bases at V and 2 bases at J, with 5 bases between the two ends. The DNA for the CDR3 is TGCGCCAGCTGGAACACAGATACGCAGTATTTT. The encoded protein is CASWNTDTQYF.

This rearrangement joins TRBV27 to TRBJ2-3; D not certain. Germline V gene sequence: CDR1 MNHEY, CDR2 SMNVEV (reference sequence). Trimming pared 5 bases from V and 0 bases from J, leaving 18 bases between. This CDR3 region has 17 residues. As DNA, the CDR3 is TGTGCCAGCAGTCGGACCGGTGGCAGAACCAGCACAGATACGCAGTATTTT. Translation: CASSRTGGRTSTDTQYF.

This clonotype was found a few times. The rearrangement uses TRBV5-1 and TRBJ2-3; 9 bases fit TRBD1. From germline, CDR1 is SGHRS and CDR2 YFSETQ. Germline trimming cut 4 bases from V and 3 bases from J; bases unmatched to any gene: 9. The CDR3 extends over 16 amino acids. The CDR3 loop is CASSPRTGVETDTQYF. In nucleotides, the CDR3 is TGCGCCAGCAGCCCGCGGACAGGGGTAGAAACAGATACGCAGTATTTT.

This clonotype was counted only a few times. CDR3 bases: TGTGCCAGCAGATCTACGGGACGAAAGAACACTGAAGCTTTCTTT. Protein: CASRSTGRKNTEAFF. The V gene is TRBV12-3 or TRBV12-4, the J gene TRBJ1-1; D might be TRBD1 (5 bases). The CDR3 runs 15 residues. V lost 6 bases, J lost 1 base, and 15 bases lay in between.

The V gene is TRBV20-1, the J gene TRBJ1-5; 7 bases match TRBD1. Trimming took 6 bases from V and 4 from J; bases not matched to a gene: 3. CDR3 length: 12 amino acids. Germline assignment: CDR1 DFQATT and CDR2 SNEGSKA (reference sequence). The CDR3 sequence is CSALQGNQPQHF. The DNA of the CDR3 is TGCAGTGCGTTACAGGGGAATCAGCCCCAGCATTTT.

The chain couples TRBV20-1 to TRBJ2-5; D not certain. V lost 4 bases and J lost 4, with 10 bases in between. The CDR3 covers 12 residues. Germline V gene data show CDR1 as DFQATT and CDR2 as SNEGSKA (reference sequence). CDR3 amino acids: CSATYLIETQYF. The CDR3 region has the DNA TGCAGTGCTACTTACCTTATAGAGACCCAGTACTTC.

As for this clonotype: A much larger clone differs from this one at a single base, so this may be a read error. The rearrangement uses TRBV6-6 and TRBJ2-3; D call uncertain. Germline V gives CDR1 MNHNY, CDR2 SVGAGI (reference sequence). The CDR3 sequence is 13 residues long. Here the CDR3 DNA reads TGTGCCGGCAGCAAATTTGTCCGGGATACGCAGTATTTT. Amino acid sequence: CAGSKFVRDTQYF.

On this clonotype: A clone one base away is much larger, so this may be a read error. CDR3 nucleotides: TGCAGTGCTAGTACTAGGAACTATGGCTACACCTTC. Translating gives CSASTRNYGYTF. This chain uses TRBV20-1 with TRBJ1-2, with no clear D. This CDR3 region has 12 residues. Germline CDR1 and CDR2: DFQATT and SNEGSKA (reference sequence). Trimming took off 3 bases at V and 2 bases at J, with 7 bases between the two ends.

V and J are TRBV5-8 and TRBJ1-1; 7 bases match TRBD1. The junction had 12 bases not matched to a gene; V was cut back by 4 bases and J by 12 bases. The CDR3 runs to 13 residues. The germline V gene has CDR1 SGHTS and CDR2 YDEGEE. CDR3 sequence (DNA): TGTGCCAGCAGCCAACAGGGGCCCACTGTGACTTTCTTT. It encodes CASSQQGPTVTFF.

The chain uses TRBV6-1 and TRBJ2-1, with D tentatively TRBD2 (6 bases). V was pared by 4 bases and J by 10 bases, with 20 bases between. Germline V lookup: CDR1 MNHNS, CDR2 SASEGT. The CDR3 is 15 residues long. CDR3 coding DNA: TGTGCCAGCAGTGCTCCCTCGACTAGTTCCGGAGAGCAGTTCTTC. The encoded protein is CASSAPSTSSGEQFF.

V and J are TRBV6-1 and TRBJ2-5, with a tentative D call TRBD1 (5 bases). The closer fit of TRBJ2-7 to the DNA end suggests the J call may be wrong. CDR1 is MNHNS and CDR2 is SASEGT in the germline V gene. The CDR3 extends over 15 amino acids. The CDR3, as DNA: TGTGCCAGCAGTGAGAAACAGGATGGTGTGGACGAGCAGTACTTC. The encoded protein is CASSEKQDGVDEQYF.

There are a few counts of this clonotype. The rearrangement links TRBV4-1 to TRBJ2-1, with 15 bases aligning to TRBD2. The CDR3 has 16 residues. Looked up from germline, CDR1 is MGHRA and CDR2 is YSYEKL. V lost 2 bases to trimming and J lost 6 bases; unmatched junction nucleotides: 2. CDR3 protein: CASSQWGLAGGNEQFF. In DNA, the CDR3 is TGCGCCAGCAGCCAATGGGGACTAGCGGGGGGCAATGAGCAGTTCTTC.

The V gene is TRBV4-3, the J gene TRBJ1-1; 8 nucleotides line up with TRBD1. Germline V gene lookup returns CDR1 LGHNA and CDR2 YSLEER. CDR3 length equals 18 residues. V dropped 0 bases and J dropped 11; count of bases not matched to a gene: 20. CDR3 DNA sequence: TGCGCCAGCAGCCAAGATCCTGGACAGGGAGGGCGGGTAATCGGTGCTTTCTTT. This translates into CASSQDPGQGGRVIGAFF.

This clonotype was counted between two and nine times. The DNA of the CDR3 is TGCAGTGCTAGACTCCCGCTCGGGGGAGGGGGAAATTCACCCCTCCACTTT. The encoded protein is CSARLPLGGGGNSPLHF. The chain couples TRBV20-1 to TRBJ1-6, with D possibly matching TRBD1 (6 bases). The germline V gene encodes CDR1 DFQATT and CDR2 SNEGSKA (reference sequence). The CDR3 has 17 residues. Trimming pared 2 bases from V and 7 bases from J, leaving 21 bases between.

DNA of the CDR3: TGCGCCAGCGGCCCTCAGGGGGCTGACTATGGCTACACCTTC. Its protein is CASGPQGADYGYTF. The chain has TRBV5-1 and TRBJ1-2; 8 bases agree with TRBD1. Germline lookup yields CDR1 SGHRS and CDR2 YFSETQ. This CDR3 spans 14 amino acids. V gave up 7 bases and J gave up 3 bases; unmatched junction bases: 8.

Worth noting for this clonotype: A much larger clone sits a single nucleotide away, making a read error possible. The chain combines TRBV20-1 with TRBJ1-2; D remains unclear. V was pared by 3 bases and J by 7 bases, with 18 bases between. The germline gives CDR1 DFQATT, CDR2 SNEGSKA (reference sequence). CDR3 length: 14 residues. CDR3 amino acids: CSASREVTGSGYTF. Written as DNA, the CDR3 is TGCAGTGCTAGCCGGGAGGTCACGGGGAGTGGCTACACCTTC.

CDR3 in amino acids: CSATGTSGPLRETQYF. The CDR3 DNA sequence: TGCAGTGCTACAGGGACTAGCGGGCCTTTGAGAGAGACCCAGTACTTC. J is TRBJ2-5 and V is TRBV20-1; 12 bases align to TRBD2. The germline V gene has CDR1 DFQATT and CDR2 SNEGSKA (reference sequence). The CDR3 extends over 16 amino acids. V was pared by 4 bases and J by 4 bases, with 10 bases of the junction left unmatched.

The CDR3 sequence is CASSPYQGVTGNTIYF. CDR3 DNA: TGTGCCAGCAGCCCTTACCAGGGGGTGACTGGAAACACCATATATTTT. V and J are TRBV3-1 and TRBJ1-3; 7 bases map to TRBD1. The CDR3 sequence is 16 residues long. Germline CDR1 is LGHDT and CDR2 is YNNKEL (reference sequence). V lost 4 bases and J lost 2; bases outside the gene matches: 8.

This chain uses TRBV7-2 with TRBJ2-1; tentative D call: TRBD2 (6 bases). This CDR3 region has 16 residues. Germline V gives CDR1 SGHTA, CDR2 FQGNSA. Trimming removed 5 bases from V and 5 bases from J, with 19 bases in between. CDR3 coding DNA: TGTGCCAGCAGCCTCAACCCTGCGGGACTCAACAATGAGCAGTTCTTC. This sequence encodes CASSLNPAGLNNEQFF. The full variable domain, with the rest looked up from reference TRBV7-2 and TRBJ2-1, is GAGVSQSPSNKVTEKGKDVELRCDPISGHTALYWYRQSLGQGLEFLIYFQGNSAPDKSGLPSDRFSAERTGGSVSTLTIQRTQQEDSAVYLCASSLNPAGLNNEQFFGPGTRLTVL.

This clonotype has only a few counts. The CDR3 coding sequence is TGTGCCAGCAGTTCGGCGACAGGGGGGATCAATGAGCAGTTCTTC. Translated: CASSSATGGINEQFF. The chain carries TRBV27 and TRBJ2-1; 9 bases are shared with TRBD1. The CDR3 extends over 15 amino acids. J gave up 6 bases and V 4 bases, and 7 bases lay outside the gene matches. The germline CDR1 and CDR2 sequences are MNHEY and SMNVEV (reference sequence).

This clonotype was picked up a small number of times. The V gene is TRBV29-1, the J gene TRBJ1-2; D is unresolved. Germline V gene lookup returns CDR1 SQVTM and CDR2 ANQGSEA. The CDR3 loop spans 13 amino acids. The ends were cut back, 1 base at V and 5 bases at J, with 11 bases in the middle. DNA of the CDR3: TGCAGCGTTGAAGGGGCCAGTATATATGGCTACACCTTC. Protein product: CSVEGASIYGYTF.

This clonotype was counted at least ten times. The chain couples TRBV5-1 to TRBJ2-4; tentative D call: TRBD1 (6 bases). Trimming removed 0 bases from V and 0 bases from J, with 13 bases in between. The CDR3 covers 17 residues. Germline CDR1 reads SGHRS; CDR2 reads YFSETQ. The CDR3 is CASSLGTDRLAKNIQYF. The CDR3, as DNA: TGCGCCAGCAGCTTGGGAACGGACAGATTAGCCAAAAACATTCAGTACTTC. The full variable domain, in which reference TRBV5-1 and TRBJ2-4 provide the parts outside the CDR3, is KAGVTQTPRYLIKTRGQQVTLSCSPISGHRSVSWYQQTPGQGLQFLFEYFSETQRNKGNFPGRFSGRQFSNSRSEMNVSTLELGDSALYLCASSLGTDRLAKNIQYFGAGTRLSVL.

This clonotype was picked up a small number of times. The genes are TRBV20-1 and TRBJ2-3; a weak D match, TRBD2 (6 bases). Germline V lookup: CDR1 DFQATT, CDR2 SNEGSKA (reference sequence). This CDR3 has 15 residues. Trimming took 6 bases from V and 0 from J, leaving 16 bases between them. The CDR3 sequence is CSANLLARSTDTQYF. For the CDR3, the DNA is TGCAGTGCCAACCTCCTAGCGCGGAGCACAGATACGCAGTATTTT.

This clonotype appeared once. The chain joins TRBV5-1 to TRBJ2-1, with a tentative D call TRBD2 (6 bases). TRBJ2-7 matches the DNA end more closely, so the J call is doubtful. The CDR3 has 14 residues. Looked up from germline, CDR1 is SGHRS and CDR2 is YFSETQ. The CDR3 region is CASSPGVGTYEQYF. In DNA form, the CDR3 reads TGCGCCAGCTCCCCGGGAGTCGGGACCTACGAGCAGTACTTC.